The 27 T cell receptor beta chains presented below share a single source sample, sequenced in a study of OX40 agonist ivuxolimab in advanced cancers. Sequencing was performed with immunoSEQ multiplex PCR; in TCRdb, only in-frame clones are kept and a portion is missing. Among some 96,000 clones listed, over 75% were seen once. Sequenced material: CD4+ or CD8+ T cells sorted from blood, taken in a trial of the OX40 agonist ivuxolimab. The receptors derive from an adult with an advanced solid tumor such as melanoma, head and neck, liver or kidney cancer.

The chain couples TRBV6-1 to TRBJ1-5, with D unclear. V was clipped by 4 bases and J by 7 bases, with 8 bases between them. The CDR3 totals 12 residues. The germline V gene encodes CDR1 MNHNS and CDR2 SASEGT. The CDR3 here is CASSGGGQPQHF. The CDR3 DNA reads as TGTGCCAGCAGTGGGGGAGGACAGCCCCAGCATTTT.

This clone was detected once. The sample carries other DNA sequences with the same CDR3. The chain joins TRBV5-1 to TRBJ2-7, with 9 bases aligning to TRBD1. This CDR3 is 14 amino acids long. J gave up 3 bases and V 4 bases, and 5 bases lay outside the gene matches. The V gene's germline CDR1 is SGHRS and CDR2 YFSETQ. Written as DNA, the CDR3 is TGCGCCAGCAGCCGACCGGGACAGGGCTACGAGCAGTACTTC. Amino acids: CASSRPGQGYEQYF.

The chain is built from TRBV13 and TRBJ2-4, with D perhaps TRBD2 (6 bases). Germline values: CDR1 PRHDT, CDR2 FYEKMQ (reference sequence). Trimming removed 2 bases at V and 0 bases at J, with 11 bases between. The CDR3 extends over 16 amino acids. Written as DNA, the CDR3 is TGTGCCAGCAGCTTAATTGGAGGGGTAGCCAAAAACATTCAGTACTTC. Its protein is CASSLIGGVAKNIQYF.

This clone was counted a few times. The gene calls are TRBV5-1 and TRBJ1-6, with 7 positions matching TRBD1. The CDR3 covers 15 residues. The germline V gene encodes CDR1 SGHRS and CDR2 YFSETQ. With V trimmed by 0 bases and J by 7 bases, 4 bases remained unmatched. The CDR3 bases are TGCGCCAGCAGCTTGGAGACAGGGAGGAATTCACCCCTCCACTTT. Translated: CASSLETGRNSPLHF.

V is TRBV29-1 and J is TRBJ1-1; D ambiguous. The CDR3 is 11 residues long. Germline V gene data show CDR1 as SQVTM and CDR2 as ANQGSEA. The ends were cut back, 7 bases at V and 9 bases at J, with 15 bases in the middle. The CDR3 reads CSAIGYSQAFF. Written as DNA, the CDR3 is TGCAGCGCCATCGGGTACAGTCAAGCTTTCTTT.

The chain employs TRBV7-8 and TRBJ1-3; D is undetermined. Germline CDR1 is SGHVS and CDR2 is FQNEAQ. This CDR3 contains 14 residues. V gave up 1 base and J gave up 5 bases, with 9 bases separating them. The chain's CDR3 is CASSLDSGRNTIYF. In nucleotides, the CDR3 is TGTGCCAGCAGCTTAGACAGCGGCAGAAACACCATATATTTT.

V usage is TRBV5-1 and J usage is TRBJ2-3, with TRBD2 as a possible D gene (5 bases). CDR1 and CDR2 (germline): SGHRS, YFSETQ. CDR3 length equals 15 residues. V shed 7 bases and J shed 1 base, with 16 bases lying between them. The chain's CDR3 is CASAQSRAGTDTQYF. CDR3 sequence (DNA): TGCGCCAGCGCTCAAAGCCGAGCGGGCACAGATACGCAGTATTTT.

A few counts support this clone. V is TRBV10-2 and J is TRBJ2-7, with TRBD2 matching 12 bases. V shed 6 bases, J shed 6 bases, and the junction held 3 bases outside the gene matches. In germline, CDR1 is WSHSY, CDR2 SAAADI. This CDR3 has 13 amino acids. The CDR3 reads CASRTSGSLEQYF. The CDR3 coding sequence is TGCGCCAGCAGGACTAGCGGGAGTCTCGAGCAGTACTTC.

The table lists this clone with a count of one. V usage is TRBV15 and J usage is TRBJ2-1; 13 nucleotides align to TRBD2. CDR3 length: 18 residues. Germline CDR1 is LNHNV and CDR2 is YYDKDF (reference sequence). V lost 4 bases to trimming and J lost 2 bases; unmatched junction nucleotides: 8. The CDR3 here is CATSKGTSGGVAYNEQFF. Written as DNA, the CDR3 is TGTGCCACCAGCAAAGGCACTAGCGGGGGGGTAGCCTACAATGAGCAGTTCTTC.

The chain's CDR3 is CASSLVRNTGELFF. Written as DNA, the CDR3 is TGTGCCAGCAGCCTCGTTCGGAACACCGGGGAGCTGTTTTTT. The chain has TRBV27 and TRBJ2-2; no definite D call. Germline-derived CDR1 and CDR2 are MNHEY and SMNVEV (reference sequence). The CDR3 extends over 14 amino acids. Trimming shortened V by 6 bases and J by 1 base, and 9 bases separated the two germline ends.

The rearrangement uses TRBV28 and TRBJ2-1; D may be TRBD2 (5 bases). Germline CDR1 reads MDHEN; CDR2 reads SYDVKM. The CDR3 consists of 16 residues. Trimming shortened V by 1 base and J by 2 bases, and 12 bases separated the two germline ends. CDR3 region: CASSLYGKQAYNEQFF. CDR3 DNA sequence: TGTGCCAGCAGTTTATACGGGAAACAAGCCTACAATGAGCAGTTCTTC.

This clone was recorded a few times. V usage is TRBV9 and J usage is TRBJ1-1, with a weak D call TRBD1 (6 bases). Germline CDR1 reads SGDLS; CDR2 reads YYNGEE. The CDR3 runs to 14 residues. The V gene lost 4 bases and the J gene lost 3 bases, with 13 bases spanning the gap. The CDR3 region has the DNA TGTGCCAGCAGCAGAAAGGACAGAGACACTGAAGCTTTCTTT. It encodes CASSRKDRDTEAFF. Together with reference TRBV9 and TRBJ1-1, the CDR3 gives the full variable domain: DSGVTQTPKHLITATGQRVTLRCSPRSGDLSVYWYQQSLDQGLQFLIQYYNGEERAKGNILERFSAQQFPDLHSELNLSSLELGDSALYFCASSRKDRDTEAFFGQGTRLTVV.

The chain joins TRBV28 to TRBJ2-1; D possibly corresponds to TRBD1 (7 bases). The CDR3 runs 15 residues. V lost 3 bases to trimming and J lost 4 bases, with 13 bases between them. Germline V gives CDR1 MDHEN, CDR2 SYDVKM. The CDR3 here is CASSFGQGGYNEQFF. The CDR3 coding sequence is TGTGCCAGCAGTTTTGGGCAGGGGGGTTACAATGAGCAGTTCTTC.

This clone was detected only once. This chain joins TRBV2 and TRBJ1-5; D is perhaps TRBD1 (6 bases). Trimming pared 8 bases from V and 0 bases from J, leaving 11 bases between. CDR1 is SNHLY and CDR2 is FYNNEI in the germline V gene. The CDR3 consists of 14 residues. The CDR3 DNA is TGTGCCAGCCGGGACACACCTAGCAATCAGCCCCAGCATTTT. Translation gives CASRDTPSNQPQHF.

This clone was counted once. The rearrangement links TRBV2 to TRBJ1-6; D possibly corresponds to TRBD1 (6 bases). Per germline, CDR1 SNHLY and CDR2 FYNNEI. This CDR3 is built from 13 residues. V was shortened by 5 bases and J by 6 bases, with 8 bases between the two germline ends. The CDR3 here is CASSKDSNSPLHF. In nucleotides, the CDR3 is TGTGCCAGCAGTAAGGACAGTAATTCACCCCTCCACTTT.

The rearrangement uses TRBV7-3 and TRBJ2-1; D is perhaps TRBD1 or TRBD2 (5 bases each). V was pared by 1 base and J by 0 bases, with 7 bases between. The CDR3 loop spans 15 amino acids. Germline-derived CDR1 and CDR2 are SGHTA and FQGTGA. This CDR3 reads CASSLSGGSYNEQFF. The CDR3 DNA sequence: TGTGCCAGCAGCTTAAGTGGGGGCTCCTACAATGAGCAGTTCTTC.

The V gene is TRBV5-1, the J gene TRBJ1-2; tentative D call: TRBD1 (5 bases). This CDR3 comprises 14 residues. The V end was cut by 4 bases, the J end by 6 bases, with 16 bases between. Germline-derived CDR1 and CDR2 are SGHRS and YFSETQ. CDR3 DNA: TGCGCCAGCAGCCTCACCGGGACGGCGAATGGCTACACCTTC. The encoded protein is CASSLTGTANGYTF.

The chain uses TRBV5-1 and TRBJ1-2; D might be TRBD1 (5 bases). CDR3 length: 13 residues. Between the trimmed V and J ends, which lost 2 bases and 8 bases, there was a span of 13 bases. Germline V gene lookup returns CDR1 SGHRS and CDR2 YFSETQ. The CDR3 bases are TGCGCCAGCAGCTTACGGACAACGGGCGGCTACACCTTC. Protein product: CASSLRTTGGYTF.

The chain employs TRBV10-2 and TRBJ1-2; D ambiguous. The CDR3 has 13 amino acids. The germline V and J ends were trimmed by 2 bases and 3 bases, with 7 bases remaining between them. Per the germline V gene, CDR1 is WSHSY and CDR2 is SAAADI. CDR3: CASSEQMDYGYTF. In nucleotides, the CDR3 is TGCGCCAGCAGTGAGCAAATGGACTATGGCTACACCTTC.

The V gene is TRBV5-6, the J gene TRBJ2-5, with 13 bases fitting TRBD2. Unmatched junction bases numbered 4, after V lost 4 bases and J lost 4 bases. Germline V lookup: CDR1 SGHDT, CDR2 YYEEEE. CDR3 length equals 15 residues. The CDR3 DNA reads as TGTGCCAGCAGCCAGGGACTAGCGGGACCAGAGACCCAGTACTTC. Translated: CASSQGLAGPETQYF.

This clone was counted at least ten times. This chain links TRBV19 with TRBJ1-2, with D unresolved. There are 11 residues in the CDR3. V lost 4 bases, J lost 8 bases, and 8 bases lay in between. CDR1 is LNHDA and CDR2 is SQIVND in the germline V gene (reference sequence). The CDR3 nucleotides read TGTGCCAGTAGTAAACAGCGGGGCTACACCTTC. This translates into CASSKQRGYTF.

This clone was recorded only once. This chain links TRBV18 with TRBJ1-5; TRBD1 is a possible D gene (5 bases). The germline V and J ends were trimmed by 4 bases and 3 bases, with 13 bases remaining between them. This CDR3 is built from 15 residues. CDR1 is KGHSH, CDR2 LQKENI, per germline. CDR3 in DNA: TGTGCCAGCTCACAAGAACAGGTTTACAATCAGCCCCAGCATTTT. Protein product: CASSQEQVYNQPQHF. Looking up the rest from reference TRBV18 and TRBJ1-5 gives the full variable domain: NAGVMQNPRHLVRRRGQEARLRCSPMKGHSHVYWYRQLPEEGLKFMVYLQKENIIDESGMPKERFSAEFPKEGPSILRIQQVVRGDSAAYFCASSQEQVYNQPQHFGDGTRLSIL.

The CDR3 DNA is TGTGCCAGCAGCCAAGCGGACCGGGGGGGTGCTGGGGCCAACGTCCTGACTTTC. Its protein is CASSQADRGGAGANVLTF. The V call is TRBV4-2, the J call TRBJ2-6; TRBD2 matches at 8 bases. V gave up 1 base and J gave up 2 bases; unmatched junction bases: 7. The CDR3 length is 18 residues. Germline lookup yields CDR1 LGHNA and CDR2 YNFKEQ.

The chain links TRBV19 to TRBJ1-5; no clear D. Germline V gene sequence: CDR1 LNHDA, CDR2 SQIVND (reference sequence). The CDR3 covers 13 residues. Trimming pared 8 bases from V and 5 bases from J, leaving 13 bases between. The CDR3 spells CASAHGRDQPQHF. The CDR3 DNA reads TGTGCCAGTGCCCACGGGAGGGATCAGCCCCAGCATTTT. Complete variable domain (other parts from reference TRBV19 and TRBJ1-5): DGGITQSPKYLFRKEGQNVTLSCEQNLNHDAMYWYRQDPGQGLRLIYYSQIVNDFQKGDIAEGYSVSREKKESFPLTVTSAQKNPTAFYLCASAHGRDQPQHFGDGTRLSIL.

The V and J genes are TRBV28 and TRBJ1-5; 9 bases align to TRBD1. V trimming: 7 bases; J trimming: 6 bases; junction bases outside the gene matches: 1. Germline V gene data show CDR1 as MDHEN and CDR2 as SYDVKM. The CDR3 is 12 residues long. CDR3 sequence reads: CASNRGRQPQHF. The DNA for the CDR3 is TGTGCCAGCAACAGGGGGCGTCAGCCCCAGCATTTT.

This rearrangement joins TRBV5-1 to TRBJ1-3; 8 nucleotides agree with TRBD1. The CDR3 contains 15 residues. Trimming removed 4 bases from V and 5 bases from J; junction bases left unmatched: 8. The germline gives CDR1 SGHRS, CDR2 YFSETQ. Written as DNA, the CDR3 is TGCGCCAGCAGCCTGACAGGGGTCCTTCGAAACACCATATATTTT. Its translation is CASSLTGVLRNTIYF.

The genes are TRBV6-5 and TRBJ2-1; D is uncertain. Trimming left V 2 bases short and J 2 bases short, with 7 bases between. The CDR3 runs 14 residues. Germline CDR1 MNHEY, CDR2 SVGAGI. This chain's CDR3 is CASSYRGTYNEQFF. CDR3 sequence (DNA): TGTGCCAGCAGTTACCGCGGTACCTACAATGAGCAGTTCTTC.